The 22 T cell receptor beta chains given below trace back to one sample, sequenced in a study of T cell responses to AZD1222 COVID-19 vaccine. This table comes from immunoSEQ multiplex PCR, and its TCRdb copy is limited to in-frame clones, with some not included. The sample shows roughly 150,000 clones, around 88% of them seen only once. The specimen was peripheral blood, collected on day 0 of AZD1222 vaccination. The receptor source for this set is an adult in good health.

The V gene is TRBV1, the J gene TRBJ2-1; whether TRBD2, the table's D call, matches the DNA was not checked. TRBV1 is flagged as a pseudogene. The CDR3 loop spans 16 amino acids. CDR3: CTSSHGGTGSYNEQFF. CDR3 coding DNA: TGCACCAGCAGCCACGGAGGGACGGGGTCCTACAATGAGCAGTTCTTC.

The rearrangement joins TRBV11-2 to TRBJ1-5; 12 bases agree with TRBD1. Unmatched junction bases numbered 5, after V lost 3 bases and J lost 8 bases. The CDR3 covers 15 residues. Germline lookup yields CDR1 SGHAT and CDR2 FQNNGV. CDR3 nucleotides: TGTGCCAGCAGCTTTGGGACAGGGGGCATGAAGCCCCAGCATTTT. Its translation is CASSFGTGGMKPQHF.

The gene calls are TRBV12-3 or TRBV12-4 and TRBJ1-2; D may be TRBD1 (6 bases). The length of the CDR3 is 13 residues. V lost 6 bases to trimming and J lost 8 bases, with 16 bases between them. The CDR3 here is CASSPQGSKGYTF. CDR3 DNA: TGTGCCAGCAGCCCACAGGGTTCTAAAGGCTACACCTTC.

Worth noting for this clone: Other DNA sequences in this specimen translate into the identical CDR3. The J gene is TRBJ1-1, the V gene TRBV7-2; possibly TRBD1 for D (5 bases). V shed 6 bases and J shed 4 bases, with 15 bases lying between them. The CDR3 spans 14 residues. Per the germline V gene, CDR1 is SGHTA and CDR2 is FQGNSA. Here the CDR3 reads CASSLNQGSTEAFF. The CDR3 nucleotides read TGTGCCAGCAGTCTTAATCAGGGTTCCACTGAAGCTTTCTTT.

The chain links TRBV6-2 or TRBV6-3 to TRBJ1-2, with D maybe TRBD1 (6 bases). The CDR3 runs to 13 residues. From germline, CDR1 is MNHEY and CDR2 SVGEGT. Trimming cost V 5 bases and J 13 bases, with 20 bases left between them. CDR3 in DNA: TGTGCCAGCAGTGCGTTAATTTCGACAGGATGCACCTTC. Protein: CASSALISTGCTF.

This chain links TRBV19 with TRBJ2-1; 8 positions match TRBD2. The CDR3 contains 17 residues. V lost 3 bases to trimming and J lost 3 bases; unmatched junction nucleotides: 10. Germline CDR1 and CDR2: LNHDA and SQIVND (reference sequence). CDR3 protein: CASSIPVRLANYNEQFF. For the CDR3, the DNA is TGTGCCAGTAGTATCCCGGTGCGACTAGCGAACTACAATGAGCAGTTCTTC.

The chain has TRBV28 and TRBJ1-5, with TRBD1 as a possible D gene (6 bases). The CDR3 has 14 residues. From germline, CDR1 is MDHEN and CDR2 SYDVKM. Trimming pared 4 bases from V and 7 bases from J, leaving 14 bases between. CDR3 coding DNA: TGTGCCAGCAGTTCTGGACAGTTCGGGCAGCCCCAGCATTTT. Protein product: CASSSGQFGQPQHF.

This clone was seen once. This sequence joins TRBV14 and TRBJ2-7; 7 nucleotides align to TRBD1. This CDR3 contains 16 residues. The ends lost 4 bases at V and 5 bases at J; junction bases unmatched: 14. Germline V gene data show CDR1 as SGHDN and CDR2 as FVKESK. CDR3 region: CASSRRLGQTKNEQYF. Here the CDR3 DNA reads TGTGCCAGCAGCCGGCGTCTGGGACAGACTAAGAACGAGCAGTACTTC.

The chain carries TRBV10-2 and TRBJ2-4; no reliable D call. V was trimmed by 6 bases and J by 1 base, leaving 7 bases between them. CDR1 WSHSY and CDR2 SAAADI come from the germline V gene. The CDR3 extends over 13 amino acids. CDR3 DNA: TGCGCCAGCAGGGACCTCGCCAAAAACATTCAGTACTTC. Its translation is CASRDLAKNIQYF.

This clone was found once. Distinct nucleotide sequences in the sample also encode this CDR3. The chain employs TRBV28 and TRBJ2-3; 8 nucleotides match TRBD1. V trimming: 5 bases; J trimming: 3 bases; junction bases outside the gene matches: 4. Per the germline V gene, CDR1 is MDHEN and CDR2 is SYDVKM. The CDR3 length is 14 residues. CDR3 bases: TGTGCCAGCAGTCCAGGACAGGGTACAGATACGCAGTATTTT. Residues: CASSPGQGTDTQYF.

The V gene is TRBV7-9, the J gene TRBJ1-1, with 7 nucleotides matching TRBD1. The germline CDR1 and CDR2 sequences are SEHNR and FQNEAQ (reference sequence). This CDR3 has 15 amino acids. The V segment lost 5 bases and the J segment 2 bases; nucleotides outside the gene matches: 8. The CDR3 loop reads CASSPPTGLNTEAFF. The CDR3 coding sequence is TGTGCCAGCAGCCCGCCGACAGGGTTAAACACTGAAGCTTTCTTT.

V is TRBV29-1 and J is TRBJ1-5, with D hard to call. V gave up 6 bases and J gave up 7 bases, with 13 bases separating them. Germline V CDR1 and CDR2: SQVTM, ANQGSEA. The CDR3 runs 12 residues. CDR3: CSVKVGSQPQHF. In DNA, the CDR3 is TGCAGCGTGAAGGTGGGGAGCCAGCCCCAGCATTTT.

In DNA form, the CDR3 reads TGTGCTACCGCAGGCGGAACGGGCGAATTTGGGCAGTATTTT. The encoded protein is CATAGGTGEFGQYF. This rearrangement joins TRBV7-2 to TRBJ2-3, with D hard to call. This CDR3 spans 14 amino acids. Germline lookup yields CDR1 SGHTA and CDR2 FQGNSA.

The rearrangement joins TRBV5-6 to TRBJ2-1; 12 bases agree with TRBD2. Trimming took 4 bases from V and 0 from J; bases not matched to a gene: 5. The CDR3 has 17 residues. Germline CDR1 and CDR2: SGHDT and YYEEEE. The CDR3, as DNA: TGTGCCAGCAGCCAAGGACTAGCGGGGAGCTCCTACAATGAGCAGTTCTTC. This translates into CASSQGLAGSSYNEQFF. The full variable domain, completed using reference TRBV5-6 and TRBJ2-1, is DAGVTQSPTHLIKTRGQQVTLRCSPKSGHDTVSWYQQALGQGPQFIFQYYEEEERQRGNFPDRFSGHQFPNYSSELNVNALLLGDSALYLCASSQGLAGSSYNEQFFGPGTRLTVL.

The V and J genes are TRBV10-1 and TRBJ2-7; 11 nucleotides agree with TRBD2. CDR1 WNHNN and CDR2 SYGVQD come from the germline V gene (reference sequence). J gave up 12 bases and V 1 base, and 8 bases lay outside the gene matches. The CDR3 spans 14 residues. The CDR3 loop reads CASSELLLAGVLYF. DNA of the CDR3: TGCGCCAGCAGTGAGTTGTTACTAGCGGGAGTACTGTACTTC.

V is TRBV15 and J is TRBJ2-1; 9 bases align to TRBD2. Trimming took 3 bases from V and 4 from J; bases not matched to a gene: 1. This CDR3 comprises 14 residues. Germline CDR1 is LNHNV and CDR2 is YYDKDF (reference sequence). The CDR3 nucleotides read TGTGCCACCAGCAGGACTAGCGGTTACAATGAGCAGTTCTTC. Translating gives CATSRTSGYNEQFF.

The genes are TRBV30 and TRBJ1-3; 7 positions agree with TRBD1. The CDR3 covers 15 residues. Germline CDR1 GTSNPN, CDR2 SVGIG (reference sequence). Trimming cost V 5 bases and J 2 bases; bases outside gene matches: 9. The CDR3 DNA follows: TGTGCCTGGGCTGGTAGGGGGACAGCTGGAAACACCATATATTTT. Protein sequence: CAWAGRGTAGNTIYF.

This chain uses TRBV3-1 (or the pseudogene TRBV3-2) with TRBJ1-5, with D maybe TRBD1 (5 bases). V was clipped by 1 base and J by 4 bases, with 11 bases between them. The germline V gene encodes CDR1 LGHDT and CDR2 YNNKEL (reference sequence). The CDR3 contains 15 residues. CDR3 region: CASSQAGEGNQPQHF. In DNA, the CDR3 is TGTGCCAGCAGCCAAGCTGGGGAGGGGAATCAGCCCCAGCATTTT.

The chain joins TRBV21-1 to TRBJ2-7; the table's D call, TRBD1, was not checked against the DNA. TRBV21-1 is a known pseudogene. The CDR3 covers 13 residues. The CDR3 DNA follows: TGTGCCAGCAGCAACAGGGGAAACTACGAGCAGTACTTC. Its translation: CASSNRGNYEQYF.

The rearrangement joins TRBV5-4 to TRBJ2-5, with 11 bases aligning to TRBD2. The CDR3 loop spans 15 amino acids. Germline V gives CDR1 SGHNT, CDR2 YYREEE (reference sequence). Germline trimming cut 3 bases from V and 5 bases from J; bases unmatched to any gene: 6. The CDR3 nucleotides are TGTGCCAGCAGCTCGGCCGGGACTAGCGGCGAGACCCAGTACTTC. Its translation is CASSSAGTSGETQYF.

The chain combines TRBV3-1 (or the pseudogene TRBV3-2) with TRBJ2-3, with D possibly being TRBD1 (6 bases). Germline CDR1 is LGHDT and CDR2 is YNNKEL (reference sequence). This CDR3 is built from 13 residues. V lost 6 bases and J lost 2, with 9 bases in between. DNA of the CDR3: TGTGCCAGCAGTCGGACAGTCACAGATACGCAGTATTTT. Its protein is CASSRTVTDTQYF.

The rearrangement joins TRBV9 to TRBJ2-7, with D maybe TRBD1 (6 bases). CDR3 length: 14 amino acids. CDR1 and CDR2 from the germline V gene are SGDLS and YYNGEE. V lost 0 bases and J lost 4, with 11 bases in between. The DNA for the CDR3 is TGTGCCAGCAGCGTAGGGACAGATTTATACGAGCAGTACTTC. Translation: CASSVGTDLYEQYF.